Sequencing of this T cell receptor beta chain was carried out in a study of monozygotic twins with inflammatory bowel disease. Study-wide points: Part of the variability in patient repertoires may have come from differing immunosuppressive treatments. By inverse Simpson index, TCRbeta diversity was lower in IBD patients than in healthy co-twins.

This CDR3 contains 18 residues. Germline CDR1 SGHTA, CDR2 FQGTGA. Concerning this clonotype: Its antigen is undetermined.

Following a re-call of the 5' RACE reads, TCRdb has one entry per CDR3 protein and lacks DNA. The sample has 400,000 to 500,000 distinct CDR3 sequences. This chain joins TRBV7-3 and TRBJ2-2; the TCRdb D gene call, TRBD2, has no DNA to confirm it. Sequencing was carried out using blood. The TCR originated in a human donor with ulcerative colitis or Crohn's disease, or a healthy co-twin of an affected twin (not recorded which). The CDR3 sequence is CASSLRRLAGDNTGELFF. Drawing the rest from reference TRBV7-3 and TRBJ2-2, the complete variable domain is GAGVSQTPSNKVTEKGKYVELRCDPISGHTALYWYRQSLGQGPEFLIYFQGTGAADDSGLPNDRFFAVRPEGSVSTLKIQRTERGDSAVYLCASSLRRLAGDNTGELFFGEGSRLTVL.